These 5 T cell receptor beta chains originate from one sample sequenced in a study of Graves' ophthalmopathy and Graves' hyperthyroidism (dated by TCRdb to about 2018). Sequencing took place on an Illumina HiSeq 2000. For repertoire sequencing, TCR beta CDR3 regions were amplified from RNA transcripts. The first round was an RT-PCR using HTBI primers with the Qiagen OneStep RT-PCR kit, and this first round was followed by a second-round multiplex PCR, then size selection and purification. The public reads were reprocessed in TCRdb via fastp at Q25 and MiXCR, keeping in-frame beta chains. For every CDR3 protein sequence, its rows merge into one entry that carries the most common genes and DNA. The table for this sample lists 1 million to 1.3 million distinct CDR3 sequences; roughly two fifths of them were counted only once. The ten largest clones capture 8.5% to 14% of the sample. Sequencing was carried out using peripheral blood or thyroid tissue (not recorded which). Receptors originate from an adult man with Graves' hyperthyroidism.

This clonotype was seen at least ten times. The chain has TRBV29-1 and TRBJ2-7; the match to TRBD1 covers 9 bases. The CDR3 is made up of 16 amino acids. The V segment lost 1 base and the J segment 0 bases; nucleotides outside the gene matches: 7. Germline V lookup: CDR1 SQVTM, CDR2 ANQGSEA. This CDR3 reads CSVEGVGTGLSYEQYF. The CDR3 DNA reads TGCAGCGTTGAAGGTGTAGGGACAGGGCTCTCCTACGAGCAGTACTTC.

Comments on this clonotype: A read error is likely, as this CDR3 ends without the conserved phenylalanine or tryptophan. The limits of the CDR3 on the DNA are not certain, so only TCRdb's listed CDR3 is given. The CDR3: CASSEGAG. The chain combines TRBV25-1 with TRBJ1-5; TRBD1, as called in the table, went unchecked against the DNA. The CDR3 comprises 8 residues, both ends counted. CDR1 and CDR2 from the germline V gene are MGHDK and SYGVNS.

This clonotype turned up a few times. The rearrangement joins TRBV2 to TRBJ2-1; TRBD1 agrees at 7 bases. Trimming cost V 4 bases and J 0 bases; bases outside gene matches: 9. Germline CDR1 SNHLY, CDR2 FYNNEI. CDR3 length equals 17 residues. The CDR3 sequence: CASSGQGGGDSYNEQFF. The CDR3 region has the DNA TGTGCCAGCAGTGGGCAAGGGGGCGGCGACTCCTACAATGAGCAGTTCTTC.

This clonotype has more than one count but fewer than ten. This rearrangement joins TRBV6-1 to TRBJ2-7, with D unclear. Germline loops: CDR1 MNHNS, CDR2 SASEGT. Trimming removed 7 bases at V and 3 bases at J, with 13 bases between. The CDR3 totals 13 residues. CDR3 region: CASTPSADYEQYF. The CDR3 nucleotides are TGTGCCAGCACCCCGTCCGCGGACTACGAGCAGTACTTC.

V gene TRBV9 combines with J gene TRBJ2-7; 12 bases agree with TRBD2. This CDR3 comprises 18 residues. Germline trimming cut 6 bases from V and 5 bases from J; bases unmatched to any gene: 18. Germline CDR1 SGDLS, CDR2 YYNGEE. CDR3 sequence (DNA): TGTGCCAGCACCCTAGCGGGGGGGCATTTACTCTCCCTCCACGAGCAGTACTTC. The encoded protein is CASTLAGGHLLSLHEQYF.